The 2 T cell receptor beta chains listed next were all sequenced from one sample in a study of naive and memory T cell subsets. The beta constant-region primer was an equimolar mix of two oligonucleotides covering TRBC1 and TRBC2. MiXCR was run by TCRdb on the UMI-ligation and nested PCR reads, yielding one entry per CDR3 protein. The sample shows over 25,000 distinct CDR3 sequences, around 11% of them seen only once. Material: effector memory CD4+ T cells from blood. Subset meaning: effector memory, CD45RA- CD27-. Source of these receptors: a human donor in good health.

The genes are TRBV28 and TRBJ2-2, with D possibly being TRBD1 (5 bases). Trimming shortened V by 6 bases and J by 5 bases, and 10 bases separated the two germline ends. Germline V gives CDR1 MDHEN, CDR2 SYDVKM. The CDR3 length is 13 residues. The DNA of the CDR3 is TGTGCCAGCAGGACAGCGAGGACCGGGGAGCTGTTTTTT. It translates to CASRTARTGELFF.

There are a few counts of this clonotype. This chain uses TRBV2 with TRBJ1-4, with no clear D. V was pared by 3 bases and J by 0 bases, with 5 bases between. The germline V gene has CDR1 SNHLY and CDR2 FYNNEI. The CDR3 is 14 residues long. CDR3 bases: TGTGCCAGCAGTGAGATAGCAACTAATGAAAAACTGTTTTTT. It translates to CASSEIATNEKLFF. Variable domain in full (rest from reference TRBV2 and TRBJ1-4): EPEVTQTPSHQVTQMGQEVILRCVPISNHLYFYWYRQILGQKVEFLVSFYNNEISEKSEIFDDQFSVERPDGSNFTLKIRSTKLEDSAMYFCASSEIATNEKLFFGSGTQLSVL.